A single sample gave rise to the 5 T cell receptor beta chains below, sequenced in a study of cytomegalovirus exposure and HLA in healthy donors. The PCR employed 60 Vbeta primers together with 13 Jbeta primers. The method was immunoSEQ multiplex PCR; TCRdb's version includes in-frame clones alone and lacks a portion of them. The profile covers 110,000 to 150,000 clones, with around 85% appearing a single time and around 4.1% taken by the ten largest. The sequenced material came from PBMCs. These receptors came from a man aged 40-55 years in good health and CMV-seropositive.

The chain has TRBV5-6 and TRBJ1-5; TRBD1 matches 7 bases. Trimming took 5 bases from V and 1 from J; bases not matched to a gene: 9. The germline V gene encodes CDR1 SGHDT and CDR2 YYEEEE. CDR3 length: 16 amino acids. The CDR3 DNA reads as TGTGCCAGCAGTCGACAGGGCGGGCCAAGCAATCAGCCCCAGCATTTT. It codes for CASSRQGGPSNQPQHF.

The rearrangement joins TRBV5-1 to TRBJ2-7; D might be TRBD1 (5 bases). Between the trimmed V and J ends, which lost 1 base and 0 bases, there was a span of 20 bases. The CDR3 consists of 18 residues. From germline, CDR1 is SGHRS and CDR2 YFSETQ. The DNA of the CDR3 is TGCGCCAGCAGCTTGAGGGGATACCAAACCATAAACTCCTACGAGCAGTACTTC. It codes for CASSLRGYQTINSYEQYF.

The chain employs TRBV10-1 and TRBJ2-2, with TRBD2 identical over 11 bases. Trimming removed 4 bases from V and 7 bases from J; junction bases left unmatched: 11. The V gene's germline CDR1 is WNHNN and CDR2 SYGVQD (reference sequence). This CDR3 has 17 amino acids. CDR3 loop: CASSAGLAGFTHGELFF. CDR3 sequence (DNA): TGCGCCAGCAGTGCCGGACTAGCGGGTTTTACTCACGGGGAGCTGTTTTTT.

The rearrangement links TRBV18 to TRBJ1-2; D might be TRBD1 (6 bases). The germline V and J ends were trimmed by 3 bases and 8 bases, with 16 bases remaining between them. The germline CDR1 and CDR2 sequences are KGHSH and LQKENI. CDR3 length: 14 residues. The CDR3 here is CASSPSDSPEGYTF. The CDR3 DNA is TGTGCCAGCTCACCCTCGGACAGTCCCGAAGGCTACACCTTC.

V gene TRBV9 combines with J gene TRBJ1-2; 8 bases match TRBD1. V shed 2 bases and J 14 bases; nucleotides not matched to a gene: 17. This CDR3 contains 15 residues. Per the germline V gene, CDR1 is SGDLS and CDR2 is YYNGEE. The DNA of the CDR3 is TGTGCCAGCAGCGTGCCTCGGACAGGGACTGGATCTTTAACCTTC. Its protein product is CASSVPRTGTGSLTF.